These 4 T cell receptor beta chains were all obtained from the same sample, sequenced in a study of T cell responses to AZD1222 COVID-19 vaccine. The method was immunoSEQ multiplex PCR; TCRdb's version includes in-frame clones alone and lacks a portion of them. The sample carries 120,000 to 150,000 clones, 75% to 85% recorded once. The specimen was peripheral blood, collected on day 0 of MenACWY control vaccination. The receptors come from an adult in good health.

In regard to this clone: At one boundary the junction diverges from the germline segment, which might be a read error. J is TRBJ2-1 and V is TRBV5-1, with D possibly TRBD2 on 6 matching bases. This CDR3 region has 13 residues. Germline V gene data show CDR1 as SGHRS and CDR2 as YFSETQ. DNA for the CDR3: TGCGCCAGCAGCAGGGACTCCAACAATGAGCAGTTCTTC. Amino acids: CASSRDSNNEQFF.

The chain carries TRBV7-7 and TRBJ2-2; D is ambiguous. This CDR3 is built from 13 residues. V was trimmed by 5 bases and J by 2 bases, leaving 6 bases between them. Germline CDR1 reads SSHAT; CDR2 reads FNYEAQ (reference sequence). CDR3 region: CASSITNTGELFF. In DNA form, the CDR3 reads TGTGCCAGCAGCATTACTAACACCGGGGAGCTGTTTTTT. The full variable domain, completed using reference TRBV7-7 and TRBJ2-2, is GAGVSQSPRYKVTKRGQDVTLRCDPISSHATLYWYQQALGQGPEFLTYFNYEAQPDKSGLPSDRFSAERPEGSISTLTIQRTEQRDSAMYRCASSITNTGELFFGEGSRLTVL.

This clone turned up a few times. The chain is built from TRBV16 and TRBJ1-2; no clear D. The CDR3 runs 14 residues. The ends were cut back, 2 bases at V and 8 bases at J, with 15 bases in the middle. In germline, CDR1 is KGHSY, CDR2 FQNENV. The CDR3: CASSQSIQHRGYTF. CDR3 in DNA: TGTGCCAGCAGCCAAAGCATACAGCACCGGGGCTACACCTTC.

This sequence joins TRBV4-1 and TRBJ1-1; 7 bases are shared with TRBD1. The V and J ends lost 1 base and 1 base, in that order; junction bases with no gene match: 6. Germline CDR1 reads MGHRA; CDR2 reads YSYEKL. This CDR3 is built from 16 residues. CDR3 in amino acids: CASSQVGTGANTEAFF. CDR3 in DNA: TGCGCCAGCAGCCAAGTGGGTACAGGGGCGAACACTGAAGCTTTCTTT.